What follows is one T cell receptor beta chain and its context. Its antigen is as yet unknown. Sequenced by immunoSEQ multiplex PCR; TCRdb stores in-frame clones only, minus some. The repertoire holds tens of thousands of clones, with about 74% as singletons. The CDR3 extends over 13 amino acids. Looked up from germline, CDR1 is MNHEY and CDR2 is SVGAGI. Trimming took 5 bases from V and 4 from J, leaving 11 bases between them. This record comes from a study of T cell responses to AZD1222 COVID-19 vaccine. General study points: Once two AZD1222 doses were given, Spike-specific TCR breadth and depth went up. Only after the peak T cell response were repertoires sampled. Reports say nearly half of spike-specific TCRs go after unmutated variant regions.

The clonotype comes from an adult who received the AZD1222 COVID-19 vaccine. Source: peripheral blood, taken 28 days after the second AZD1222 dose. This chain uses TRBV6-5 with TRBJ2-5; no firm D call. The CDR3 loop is CASSQPPAETQYF. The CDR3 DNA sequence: TGTGCCAGCAGTCAGCCCCCAGCAGAGACCCAGTACTTC.